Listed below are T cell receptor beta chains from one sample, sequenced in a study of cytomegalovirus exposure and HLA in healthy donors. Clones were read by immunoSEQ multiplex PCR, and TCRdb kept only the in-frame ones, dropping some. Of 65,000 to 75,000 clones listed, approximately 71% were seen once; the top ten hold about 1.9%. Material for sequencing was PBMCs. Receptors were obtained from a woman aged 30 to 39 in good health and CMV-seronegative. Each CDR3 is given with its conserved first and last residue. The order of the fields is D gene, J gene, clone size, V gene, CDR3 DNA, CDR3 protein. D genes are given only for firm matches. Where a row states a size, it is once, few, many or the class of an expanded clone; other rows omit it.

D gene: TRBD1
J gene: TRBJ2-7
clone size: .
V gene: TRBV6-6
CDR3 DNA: TGTGCCAGCAGTTCCTTGGACAGGGCCGGTTACGAGCAGTACTTC
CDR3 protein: CASSSLDRAGYEQYF

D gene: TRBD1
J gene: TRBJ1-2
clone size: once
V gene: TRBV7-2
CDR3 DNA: TGTGCCAGCAGCTTTGGGACAGAGAACTATGGCTACACCTTC
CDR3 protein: CASSFGTENYGYTF

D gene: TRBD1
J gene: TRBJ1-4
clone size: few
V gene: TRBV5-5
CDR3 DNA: TGTGCCAGCAGGGTCGGACAGGGGGCGACTGAAAAACTGTTTTTT
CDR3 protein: CASRVGQGATEKLFF

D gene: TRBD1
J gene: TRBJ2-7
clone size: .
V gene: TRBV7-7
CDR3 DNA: TGTGCCAGCAGCTTGCAACCGGGACAGGGGGGCGAGCAGTACTTC
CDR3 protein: CASSLQPGQGGEQYF

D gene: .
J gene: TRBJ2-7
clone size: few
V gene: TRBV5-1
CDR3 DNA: TGCGCCAGCAGCCCGCCAGACTCCTACGAGCAGTACTTC
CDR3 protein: CASSPPDSYEQYF

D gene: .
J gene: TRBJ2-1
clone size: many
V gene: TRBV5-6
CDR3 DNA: TGTGCCAGCAGCTTCTCTTGGGCGAATGAGCAGTTCTTC
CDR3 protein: CASSFSWANEQFF

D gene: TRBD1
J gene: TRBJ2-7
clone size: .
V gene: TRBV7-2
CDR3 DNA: TGTGCCAGCAGCTTAGTGGGACAGGGGGCCGAGCAGTACTTC
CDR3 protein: CASSLVGQGAEQYF

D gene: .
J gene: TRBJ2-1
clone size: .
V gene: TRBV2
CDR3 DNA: TGTGCCAGCAGTGGCGGATGGGCGGGGAGCTCCTACAATGAGCAGTTCTTC
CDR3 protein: CASSGGWAGSSYNEQFF

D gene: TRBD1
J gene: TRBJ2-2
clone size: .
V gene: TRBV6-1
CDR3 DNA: TGTGCCAGCAGTGCCAGGACAGGGGCGGACACCGGGGAGCTGTTTTTT
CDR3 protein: CASSARTGADTGELFF

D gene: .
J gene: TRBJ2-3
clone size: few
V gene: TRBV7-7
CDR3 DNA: TGTGCCAGCAGCGCCATCGGCGGCGCAGATACGCAGTATTTT
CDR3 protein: CASSAIGGADTQYF

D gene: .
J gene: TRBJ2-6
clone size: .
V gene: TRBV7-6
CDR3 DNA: TGTGCCAGCAGCAAACAGGGCGCGGGGGCCAACGTCCTGACTTTC
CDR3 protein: CASSKQGAGANVLTF

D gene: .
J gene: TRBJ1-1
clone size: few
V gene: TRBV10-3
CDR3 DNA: TGTGCCATCAGAGCCAGGGACACTGAAGCTTTCTTT
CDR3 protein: CAIRARDTEAFF

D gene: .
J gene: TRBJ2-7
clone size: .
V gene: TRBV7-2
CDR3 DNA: TGTGCCAGCAGCTACGCGAGGGACTACGAGCAGTACTTC
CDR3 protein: CASSYARDYEQYF

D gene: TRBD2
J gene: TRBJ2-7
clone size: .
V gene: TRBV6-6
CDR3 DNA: TGTGCCAGCAGTTACTCGGGCGGGAGGGGCTACGAGCAGTACTTC
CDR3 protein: CASSYSGGRGYEQYF

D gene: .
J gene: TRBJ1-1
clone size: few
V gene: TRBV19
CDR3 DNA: TGTGCCAGTAGTATAGGCTTGGGGGGGACTGAAGCTTTCTTT
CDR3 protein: CASSIGLGGTEAFF

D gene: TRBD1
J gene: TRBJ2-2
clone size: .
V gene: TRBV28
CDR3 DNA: TGTGCCAGCAGGCCCGGGCAGGGGGTCGACGGGGAGCTGTTTTTT
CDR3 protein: CASRPGQGVDGELFF

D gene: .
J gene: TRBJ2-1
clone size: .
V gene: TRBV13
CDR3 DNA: TGTGCCAGCAGCTTAGGCCTAGTCGATGAGCAGTTCTTC
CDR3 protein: CASSLGLVDEQFF

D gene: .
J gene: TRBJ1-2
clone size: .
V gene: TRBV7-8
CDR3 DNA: TGTGCCAGCAGCCAAGCCAAACAGGGCGGCTACACCTTC
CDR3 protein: CASSQAKQGGYTF

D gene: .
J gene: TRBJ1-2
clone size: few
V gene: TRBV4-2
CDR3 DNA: TGTGCCAGCAGCCAAGGGAATTCAGGGGGCTACACCTTC
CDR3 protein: CASSQGNSGGYTF

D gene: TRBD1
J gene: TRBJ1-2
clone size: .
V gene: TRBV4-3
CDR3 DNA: TGCGCCAGCAGCTGGACAGGGGATAACTATGGCTACACCTTC
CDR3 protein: CASSWTGDNYGYTF

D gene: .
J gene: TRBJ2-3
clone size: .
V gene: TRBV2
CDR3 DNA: TGTGCCAGCAGTGTCGAGATCACAGATACGCAGTATTTT
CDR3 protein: CASSVEITDTQYF

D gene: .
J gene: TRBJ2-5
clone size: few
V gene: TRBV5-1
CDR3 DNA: TGCGCCAGCAGCTTCGTCAGGGGACACCAAGAGACCCAGTACTTC
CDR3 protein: CASSFVRGHQETQYF

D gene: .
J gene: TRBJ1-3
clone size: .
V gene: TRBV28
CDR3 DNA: TGTGCCAGCATTGACAGGTACTCTGGAAACACCATATATTTT
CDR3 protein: CASIDRYSGNTIYF

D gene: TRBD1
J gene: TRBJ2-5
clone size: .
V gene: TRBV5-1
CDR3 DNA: TGCGCCAGCAGCTTGGACACAGGGGGCAGGAAGACCCAGTACTTC
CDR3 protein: CASSLDTGGRKTQYF

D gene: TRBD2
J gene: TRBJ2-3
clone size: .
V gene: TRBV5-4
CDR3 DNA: TGTGCCAGCAGCTGGCCGGGACTAGCGGGGACTAGCACAGATACGCAGTATTTT
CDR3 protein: CASSWPGLAGTSTDTQYF

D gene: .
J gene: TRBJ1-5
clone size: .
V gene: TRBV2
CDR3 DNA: TGTGCCAGCAGTTATAACAGGAATCAGCCCCAGCATTTT
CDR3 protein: CASSYNRNQPQHF

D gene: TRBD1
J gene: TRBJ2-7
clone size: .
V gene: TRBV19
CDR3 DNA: TGTGCCAGTAGTATCGCGCAGGGGGCGTCGTACGAGCAGTACTTC
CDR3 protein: CASSIAQGASYEQYF

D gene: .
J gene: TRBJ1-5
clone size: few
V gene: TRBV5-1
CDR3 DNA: TGCGCCAGCAGCTTGTTCGCGGGGCGTAATCAGCCCCAGCATTTT
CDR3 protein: CASSLFAGRNQPQHF

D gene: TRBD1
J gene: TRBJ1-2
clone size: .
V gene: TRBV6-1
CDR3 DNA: TGTGCCAGCAGTGAAGGCCTGACAGGGAACTATGGCTACACCTTC
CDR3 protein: CASSEGLTGNYGYTF

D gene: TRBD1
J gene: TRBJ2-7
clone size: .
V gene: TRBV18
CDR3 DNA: TGTGCCAGCTCACCACAGGGGTCCAGACAGGGCTCCTACGAGCAGTACTTC
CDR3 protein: CASSPQGSRQGSYEQYF

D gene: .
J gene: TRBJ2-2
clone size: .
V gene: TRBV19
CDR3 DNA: TGTGCCAGTAGTAACCCGGGCTGGGGGACTACCGGGGAGCTGTTTTTT
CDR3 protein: CASSNPGWGTTGELFF

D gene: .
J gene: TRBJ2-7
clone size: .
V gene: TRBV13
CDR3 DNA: TGTGCCAGCAGCTTTGGTGATAGGGACATACCCTATGAGCAGTACTTC
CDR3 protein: CASSFGDRDIPYEQYF

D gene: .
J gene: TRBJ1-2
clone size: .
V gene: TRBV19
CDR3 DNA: TGTGCCAGTAGTATGCCCGGCAGTCCCAGGCGCACCTTC
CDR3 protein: CASSMPGSPRRTF

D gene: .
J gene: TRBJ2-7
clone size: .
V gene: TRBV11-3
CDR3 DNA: TGTGCCAGCAGCTTAGATACTAGGGACGAGCAGTACTTC
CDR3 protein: CASSLDTRDEQYF

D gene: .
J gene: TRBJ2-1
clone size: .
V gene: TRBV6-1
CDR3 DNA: TGTGCCAGCAACAACGGAGTCTACAATGAGCAGTTCTTC
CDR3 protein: CASNNGVYNEQFF

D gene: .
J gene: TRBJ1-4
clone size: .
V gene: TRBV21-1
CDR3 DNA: TGTGCCAGCAGCAGGGGCCCCCTCACAGGGGTCGGCTTGACTAATGAAAAACTGTTTTTT
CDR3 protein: CASSRGPLTGVGLTNEKLFF

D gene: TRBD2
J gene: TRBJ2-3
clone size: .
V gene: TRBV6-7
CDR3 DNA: TGTGCCAGCAGTTCCCGGCGTTTTCTCGGCGGGGGGTTGGATACGCAGTATTTT
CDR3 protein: CASSSRRFLGGGLDTQYF

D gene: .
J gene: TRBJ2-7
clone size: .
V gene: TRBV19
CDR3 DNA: TGTGCCAGTAGTATAAGGGGTTTCGCAGAGGACGAGCAGTACTTC
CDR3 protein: CASSIRGFAEDEQYF

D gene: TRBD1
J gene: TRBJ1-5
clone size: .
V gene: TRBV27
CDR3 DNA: TGTGCCAGCAGTTCCAGGGGGCGGGATCAGCCCCAGCATTTT
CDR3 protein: CASSSRGRDQPQHF

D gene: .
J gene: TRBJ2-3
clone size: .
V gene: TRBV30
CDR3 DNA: TGTGCCTGGACCCTCACAGATACGCAGTATTTT
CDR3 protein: CAWTLTDTQYF

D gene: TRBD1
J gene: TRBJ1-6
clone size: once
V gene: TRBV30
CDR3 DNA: TGTGCCTGGAGCTTGGGACAGGGCGATTCACCCCTCCACTTT
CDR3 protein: CAWSLGQGDSPLHF

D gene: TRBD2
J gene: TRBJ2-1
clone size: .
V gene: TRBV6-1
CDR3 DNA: TGTGCCAGCCATAGCGGGGGGGAGCAGTTCTTC
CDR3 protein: CASHSGGEQFF

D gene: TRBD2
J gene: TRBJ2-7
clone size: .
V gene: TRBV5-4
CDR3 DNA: TGTGCCAGCAGCTTGGGGGGACTAAGCTCCTACGAGCAGTACTTC
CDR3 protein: CASSLGGLSSYEQYF

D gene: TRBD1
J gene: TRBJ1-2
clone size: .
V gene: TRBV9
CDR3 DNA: TGTGCCAGCAGCGCCGAAAACAGGGGTACCTATGGCTACACCTTC
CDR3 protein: CASSAENRGTYGYTF

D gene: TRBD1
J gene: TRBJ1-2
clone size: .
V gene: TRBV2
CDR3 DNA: TGTGCCAGCATCTACGACAGGGACTATGGCTACACCTTC
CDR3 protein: CASIYDRDYGYTF

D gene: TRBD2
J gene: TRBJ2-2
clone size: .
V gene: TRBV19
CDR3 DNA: TGTGCCAGTAGTATGGGACTAGCCGGGGAGCTGTTTTTT
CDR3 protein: CASSMGLAGELFF

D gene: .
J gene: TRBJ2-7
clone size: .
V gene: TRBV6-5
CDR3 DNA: TGTGCCAGCAGTTACCAAGGGGGAAACTACGAGCAGTACTTC
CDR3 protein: CASSYQGGNYEQYF

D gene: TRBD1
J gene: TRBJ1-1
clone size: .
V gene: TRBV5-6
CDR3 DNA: TGTGCCAGCAGCCCACAGGACAGGGTGAACACTGAAGCTTTCTTT
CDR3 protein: CASSPQDRVNTEAFF

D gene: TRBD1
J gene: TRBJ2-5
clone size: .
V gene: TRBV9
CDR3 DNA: TGTGCCAGCAGCGCAGGGGACAGGGGCCAAGAGACCCAGTACTTC
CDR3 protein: CASSAGDRGQETQYF

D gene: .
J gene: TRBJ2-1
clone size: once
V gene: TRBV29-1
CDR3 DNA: TGCAGCGTTAGGGGACTCACCTCCTACAATGAGCAGTTCTTC
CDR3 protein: CSVRGLTSYNEQFF

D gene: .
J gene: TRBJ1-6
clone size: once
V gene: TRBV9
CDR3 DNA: TGTGCCAGCAGCGTAGGCTCAGGGTCCCCGGCGTCACCCCTCCACTTT
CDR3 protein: CASSVGSGSPASPLHF

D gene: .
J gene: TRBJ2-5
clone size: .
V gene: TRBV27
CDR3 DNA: TGTGCCAGCAGTTTATCGCAGGGTCTCCAAGAGACCCAGTACTTC
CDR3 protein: CASSLSQGLQETQYF

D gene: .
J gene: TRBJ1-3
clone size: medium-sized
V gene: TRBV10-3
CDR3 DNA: TGTGCCATCAGTGCAGCGGGGTCTGGAAACACCATATATTTT
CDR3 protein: CAISAAGSGNTIYF

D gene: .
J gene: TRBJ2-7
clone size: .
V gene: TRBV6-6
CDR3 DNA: TGTGCCAGCAGTCGACAGGTTTCCTACGAGCAGTACTTC
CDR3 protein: CASSRQVSYEQYF

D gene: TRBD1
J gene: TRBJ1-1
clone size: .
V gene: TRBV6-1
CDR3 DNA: TGTGCCAGCAGGCCACAGGGGGGACTTACTGAAGCTTTCTTT
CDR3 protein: CASRPQGGLTEAFF

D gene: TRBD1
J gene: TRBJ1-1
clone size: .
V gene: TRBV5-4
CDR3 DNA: TGTGCCAGCACCGGGGACAGGGCCGGTGAAGCTTTCTTT
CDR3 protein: CASTGDRAGEAFF

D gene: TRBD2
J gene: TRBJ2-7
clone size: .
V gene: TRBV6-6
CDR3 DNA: TGTGCCAGCAGTTACCCTACTAGCGGGGGATACGAGCAGTACTTC
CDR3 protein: CASSYPTSGGYEQYF

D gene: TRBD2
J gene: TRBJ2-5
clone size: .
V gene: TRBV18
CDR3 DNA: TGTGCCAGCTCATCCAACAGTCCTAGCGGGGGCCGAGAGTACTTC
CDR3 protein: CASSSNSPSGGREYF

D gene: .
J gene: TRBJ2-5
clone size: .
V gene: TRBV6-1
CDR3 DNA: TGTGCCAGCAGGGGGGGGACAACCCAAGAGACCCAGTACTTC
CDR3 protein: CASRGGTTQETQYF

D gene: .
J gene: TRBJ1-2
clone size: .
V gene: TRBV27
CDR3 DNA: TGTGCCAGCAGTTTATCGCCAGGGACTCACTATGGCTACACCTTC
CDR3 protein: CASSLSPGTHYGYTF